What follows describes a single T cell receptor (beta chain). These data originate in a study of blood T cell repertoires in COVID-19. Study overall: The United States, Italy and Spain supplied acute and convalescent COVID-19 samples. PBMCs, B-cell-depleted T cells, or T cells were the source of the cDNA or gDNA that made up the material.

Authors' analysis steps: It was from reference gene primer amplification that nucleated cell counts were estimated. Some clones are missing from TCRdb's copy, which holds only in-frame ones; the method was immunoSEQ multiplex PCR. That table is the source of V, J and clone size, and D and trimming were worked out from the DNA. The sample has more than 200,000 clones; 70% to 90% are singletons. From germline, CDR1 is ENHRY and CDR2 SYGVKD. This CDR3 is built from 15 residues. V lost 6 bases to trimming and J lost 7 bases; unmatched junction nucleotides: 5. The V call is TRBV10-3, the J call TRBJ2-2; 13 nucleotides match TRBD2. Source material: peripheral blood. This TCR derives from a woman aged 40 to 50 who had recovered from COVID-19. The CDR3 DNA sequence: TGTGCCATCAGCACCGGGACTAGCGGGATCGGGGAGCTGTTTTTT. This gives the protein CAISTGTSGIGELFF.